This entry lists 8 T cell receptor beta chains sequenced from one sample in a study of blood T cell repertoires in COVID-19. Here immunoSEQ multiplex PCR was the method, and the copy in TCRdb shows in-frame clones only, minus some. Of about 150,000 clones in the sample, around 80% are singletons; the top ten hold around 7%. Sequenced: PBMCs or T cells enriched from blood (not recorded which). The source is a man in his forties or fifties who had recovered from COVID-19.

A few counts support this clone. The chain links TRBV29-1 to TRBJ2-1; D gene ambiguous. The V gene lost 5 bases and the J gene lost 4 bases, with 9 bases spanning the gap. Germline V lookup: CDR1 SQVTM, CDR2 ANQGSEA. This CDR3 region has 12 residues. This chain's CDR3 is CSVTSSYNEQFF. DNA of the CDR3: TGCAGCGTTACCAGTTCGTACAATGAGCAGTTCTTC.

J is TRBJ2-7 and V is TRBV11-3; 8 bases are shared with TRBD1. J gave up 3 bases and V 6 bases, and 4 bases lay outside the gene matches. This CDR3 has 13 amino acids. CDR1 SGHNT and CDR2 YENEEA come from the germline V gene. The CDR3 here is CASRSGTGYEQYF. The CDR3 nucleotides read TGTGCCAGCAGGTCCGGGACAGGCTACGAGCAGTACTTC.

This clone was detected once. The chain links TRBV6-5 to TRBJ1-2, with a tentative D call TRBD1 (5 bases). The germline V and J ends were trimmed by 1 base and 5 bases, with 14 bases remaining between them. The CDR3 loop spans 15 amino acids. CDR1 and CDR2 from the germline V gene are MNHEY and SVGAGI. The DNA for the CDR3 is TGTGCCAGCAGTTACTATCCAGCAGGGCAATATGGCTACACCTTC. Amino acid sequence: CASSYYPAGQYGYTF.

The rearrangement links TRBV11-1 to TRBJ1-1; D may be TRBD1 (5 bases). V dropped 5 bases and J dropped 3 bases, with 16 bases sitting between them. CDR3 length: 15 residues. The V gene's germline CDR1 is SGHAT and CDR2 FQDESV (reference sequence). Here the CDR3 DNA reads TGTGCCAGCAGCAGAATCTGGGGGGAAGACACTGAAGCTTTCTTT. Protein: CASSRIWGEDTEAFF.

This chain joins TRBV3-1 (or the pseudogene TRBV3-2) and TRBJ1-2, with unresolved D. V was clipped by 8 bases and J by 3 bases, with 16 bases between them. Germline loops: CDR1 LGHDT, CDR2 YNNKEL (reference sequence). The CDR3 is made up of 14 amino acids. This chain's CDR3 is CASPPDLGDYGYTF. The CDR3 bases are TGTGCCAGCCCTCCCGACCTCGGGGACTATGGCTACACCTTC.

Written as DNA, the CDR3 is TGTGCCTGGAGTGTACAGGTCAGTAGGACTGAAGCTTTCTTT. It translates to CAWSVQVSRTEAFF. The J gene is TRBJ1-1, the V gene TRBV30; possible D gene TRBD1, 5 bases. Looked up from germline, CDR1 is GTSNPN and CDR2 is SVGIG (reference sequence). V was clipped by 0 bases and J by 5 bases, with 13 bases between them. This CDR3 has 14 residues.

The chain joins TRBV6-5 to TRBJ1-6; D is possibly TRBD1 (6 bases). CDR3 size: 14 residues. Germline V gene data show CDR1 as MNHEY and CDR2 as SVGAGI. Trimming cost V 7 bases and J 7 bases, with 14 bases left between them. CDR3 sequence (DNA): TGTGCCAGCACAGCGACAGGCCCAAATTCACCCCTCCACTTT. Its translation: CASTATGPNSPLHF.

The genes are TRBV9 and TRBJ2-7; TRBD1 agrees at 8 bases. The CDR3 sequence is 14 residues long. CDR1 SGDLS and CDR2 YYNGEE come from the germline V gene. J was trimmed by 4 bases and V by 0 bases; bases with no gene match: 3. In DNA, the CDR3 is TGTGCCAGCAGCGTAGGTTGGACAGGGTACGAGCAGTACTTC. Amino acid sequence: CASSVGWTGYEQYF.